This TCR beta chain is drawn from a study of cytomegalovirus exposure and HLA in healthy donors (dated 2017 in TCRdb). Broadly, across the study: According to an earlier analysis of several hundred of the donors, about 180 million T cells yielded 95 million to 140 million unique TCR beta sequences and about 280 Gb of sequence data. An early release covering 500 to 750 HLA-typed donors comprised about 300 gigabases of sequencing data and approximately 80 million unique TCR sequences. Among the roughly 390 genotyped donors, approximately 81% belonged to the genetic ancestry cluster associated with self-reported Caucasian donors. The study was designed to test whether signatures of past pathogen exposure could be identified by cataloging public T cell receptors. The study used immunosequencing to profile the T cell repertoires of approximately 630 subjects and linked those repertoires to cytomegalovirus serostatus. Besides the first cohort of around 670 subjects, a separate validation cohort made up of 120 different subjects was used. High-throughput TCR immunosequencing, statistical association of individual TCRs with disease status, and machine learning were combined to predict cytomegalovirus infection status. A later analysis re-examined previously published TCR beta repertoires from several hundred donors and added high-resolution HLA genotyping to investigate patterns of TCR occurrence. Rather than drawing on any new phenotypic data, the later analysis identified candidate immune exposures from TCR beta sequences and the way those sequences occurred across donors. An earlier analysis of approximately 500 of the donors applied high-throughput TCR beta sequencing to assess whether each TCR beta V gene segment acted as functional or pseudogenic. Donor age, sex, ethnicity and CMV serostatus were collected together with the repertoire data. A later genetic analysis used genome-wide SNP genotypes for about 65% of the 666 donors, treating that subset as a discovery cohort. All discovery cohort repertoires had been generated on a single sequencing platform. Class I and class II HLA loci were covered by the typing at four-digit resolution. Typing coverage differed by locus: A, B, C, DRB1 and DQB1 were typed in roughly 620-630 donors, DQA1 in about 550, DPA1 in 600 to 610, and DPB1 in 400 to 490. Several DR-DQ haplotypes were handled as single units for association and clustering because linkage in the cohort was strong. Among some 410 genotyped donors of the cohort, an average of roughly 230,000 unique TCR beta nucleotide sequences was sequenced per donor, of which 15% to 20% were non-productive.

Library creation used the immunoSEQ multiplex PCR assay. A mixture of 60 forward primers for TCR Vbeta segments and 13 reverse primers for TCR Jbeta segments was used in the multiplex PCR. The CDR3 region of rearranged TCR beta genes was amplified from genomic DNA by a multiplex PCR assay. Amplified TCR beta libraries were sequenced as 87-base-pair reads on the Illumina HiSeq System. The paper's data handling went like this. A later analysis counted approximately 76 million unique TCR beta chains across the approximately 700 repertoires, and roughly 10 million of these chains were shared by at least two donors. Raw reads were error-corrected and collapsed into unique sequences with a nearest-neighbor algorithm that merged closely related sequences to remove PCR and sequencing errors. Alignment of CDR3 sequences to IMGT reference sequences was used to assign V, D and J gene segments. Each retained sequence needed at least a six-nucleotide match to both a V gene segment and a J gene segment. A rearrangement counted as productive if the CDR3 had no stop codons and remained in frame with V and J, and every other rearrangement counted as non-productive. Following IMGT convention, CDR3 was defined as the stretch from the second conserved V-encoded cysteine up to the conserved J-encoded phenylalanine. The earlier analysis of about 560 of the donors excluded any sequence lacking an unambiguous match to a single V gene segment. In an earlier analysis of 587 of the donors, V segments were called functional above 56.7% productive rearrangements and were called segregating when the between-donor standard deviation exceeded 5%. A statistical classification framework was built for diagnosing cytomegalovirus status from the catalog of TCR beta chain sequences. V and J gene assignment, in a later analysis, came from comparing TCR nucleotide sequences with IMGT/GENE-DB human TR gene sequences. A later analysis assigned CDR3 sequences and most-parsimonious VDJ recombination scenarios with the TCRdist pipeline. In a later analysis, each TCR beta chain was defined by its CDR3 amino acid sequence together with its V-gene family, and reads lacking a unique V-gene family were excluded. As a way to deal with suspected cross-contamination and a sequencing artifact, a later analysis dropped hundreds of nucleotide sequences that were highly shared and had low generation probability. For each public chain, a later analysis derived a clonal expansion index from normalized ranks of inferred template counts within each repertoire. A later analysis computed generation probabilities with a VDJ recombination model fitted to out-of-frame rearrangements, and checked the results against IGoR. In a later analysis, hypergeometric tests were used to score TCR-TCR, TCR-HLA and TCR-CMV co-occurrence, with a repertoire-size bias correction applied to TCR pairs. False discovery rates were estimated in a later analysis by permuting HLA or CMV assignments 20 times. A later analysis grouped co-occurring TCRs with DBSCAN, adding TCRdist sequence similarity when clustering within HLA-allele-positive subsets. For co-occurrence clustering, repertoires with fewer than 30,000 or more than 120,000 public chains were excluded, along with a handful of repertoires with anomalous nucleotide sharing. Held by TCRdb, this immuneACCESS table contains in-frame sequences only and omits some clones. Under half of the omission traces to an unresolved V gene where checked; the cause of the rest is unknown. V, J and clone size are those of that table, while D and trimming were read from the DNA. This sample holds some 150,000 clones; approximately 78% were observed only once. The ten largest clones represent roughly 7.8% of the sample.

On this clone itself: Its antigen is currently not known. The sample holds no much larger clone one base away, and base qualities are not on file.

The CDR1 and CDR2 encoded by the germline V gene (reference sequence) are SGHKS and YYEKEE. Cut back by 1 base and 3 bases, the V and J ends lie 11 bases apart. The CDR3 contains 15 residues, cysteine and phenylalanine counted. Only the CDR3 portion is preserved as DNA: 45 bases, with reading frame beginning at the first base. Beyond this particular receptor, the publication reports: In a later analysis, HLA-associated TCR beta chains were found to be more clonally expanded and to have lower generation probabilities than equally common non-associated chains. In a later analysis, TCR association rates were found to vary across HLA loci, with the most associated TCRs seen for DRB1 alleles and the fewest for HLA-C alleles. The cohort was sequenced for TCR beta chains only, and without alpha or paired-chain data the features that could be detected were limited. When HLA alleles, especially DR and DQ, strongly co-occurred, attributing TCR associations to individual alleles was difficult. The authors suggested that the approach could potentially be generalized to other disease states and immunological phenotypes. A further reported finding was that TCR beta sequences accurately predicted the HLA-A and HLA-B alleles for most subjects in the first cohort. In a later analysis, several top co-occurrence clusters were reported to appear linked to parvovirus B19, influenza, CMV and Epstein-Barr virus. Compared with the 666-donor mean, donors in an Asian-associated ancestry cluster had fewer N-insertions in productive TCRs, according to a later genetic analysis. For the cohort, immune exposure information was limited to CMV serostatus. A group of highly shared sequence variants was considered likely to be a technical artifact of the sequencing pipeline. Because HLA typing was missing for some donors at each locus, association tests included only the typed subset. Presence/absence analyses assumed roughly uniform sequencing depth across donors, an assumption that may not hold. The earlier analysis of 587 of the donors excluded around 17 rarely observed V segments, including chromosome 9 orphons, because counts were too low. Correlated functional status among segregating V segments might reflect linkage disequilibrium, but an unknown experimental factor could not be ruled out. In an earlier analysis of approximately 590 of the donors, most TCR beta V segments were observed in productive rearrangements about 90% or about 30% of the time, broadly matching IMGT annotations. The 87-base-pair reads could not distinguish some IMGT-functional V segments, including TRBV6-2 and TRBV6-3, so those segments were excluded. While some public TCRs were present in many individuals, most TCR sequences turned up only very rarely across donors. A later analysis associated about 17,000 TCR beta sequences with specific HLA alleles at a false discovery rate of 0.05. A few of the identified cytomegalovirus-associated TCR beta chains were confirmed in vitro to be specific for cytomegalovirus antigens. According to a later analysis, most CMV-associated TCR beta chains appeared to be HLA-restricted, and the HLA associations seemed to be driven largely by CMV exposure. V-gene and J-gene trimming of TCR beta chains was associated with a missense DCLRE1C variant in a later genetic analysis, and the association was replicated in an independent cohort. Cytomegalovirus status was reported to be diagnosed by the classifier with high specificity and sensitivity in both the original and validation cohorts. The study listed 170 or so TCR beta chains as associated with cytomegalovirus.

In total, approximately 610 healthy bone marrow donors made up the cohort. All cohort members were sampled while nominally healthy, although unrecorded immune exposures were likely present. The donor was CMV seropositive and was included in the group of approximately 310 seropositive cohort members. A peripheral blood sample was provided by each donor, and peripheral blood mononuclear cells were used for TCR beta sequencing. Genomic DNA was extracted from the blood cell samples with the Qiagen DNeasy Blood Extraction Kit. The sequencing input was PBMCs. The V and J genes are TRBV5-5 and TRBJ2-1; confidence is insufficient to name the D gene. The TCR originated in a woman aged 45-60 years in good health and CMV-seropositive. The CDR3 corresponds to CASSLLAPSYNEQFF. The bases are TGTGCCAGCAGCTTGTTAGCCCCGAGCTACAATGAGCAGTTCTTC.